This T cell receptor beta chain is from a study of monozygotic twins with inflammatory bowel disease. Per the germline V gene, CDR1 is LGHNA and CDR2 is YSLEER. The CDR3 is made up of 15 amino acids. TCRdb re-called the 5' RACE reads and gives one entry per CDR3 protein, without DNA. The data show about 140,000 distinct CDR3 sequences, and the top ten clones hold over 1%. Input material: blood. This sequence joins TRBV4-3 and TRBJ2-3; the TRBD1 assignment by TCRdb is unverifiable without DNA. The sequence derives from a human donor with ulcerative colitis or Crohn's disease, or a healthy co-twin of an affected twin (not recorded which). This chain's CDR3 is CASSQDAKGPDTQYF.